These 10 T cell receptor beta chains were sequenced from one sample in a study of shared clonotypes between healthy human individuals. Profiling relied on immunoSEQ multiplex PCR, and the TCRdb table lists in-frame clones only, not all of them. Among around 2.1 million clones listed, more than 90% were seen once. The sequenced sample consisted of naive CD4+ T cells sorted from blood. Described subset: CD45RA+ positively selected. These receptors were collected from a man between 18 and 29 years old in good health.

The chain employs TRBV7-3 and TRBJ2-3, with 9 nucleotides matching TRBD2. V dropped 5 bases and J dropped 2; count of bases not matched to a gene: 5. The CDR3 totals 15 residues. Germline CDR1 and CDR2: SGHTA and FQGTGA. The CDR3 reads CASSRSGGLTDTQYF. CDR3 in DNA: TGTGCCAGCAGCCGAAGCGGGGGGCTCACAGATACGCAGTATTTT.

This CDR3 is CASSSLSRDFFGAKNIQYF. CDR3 DNA sequence: TGTGCCAGCAGTTCCCTGTCCCGGGACTTTTTCGGAGCCAAAAACATTCAGTACTTC. The gene calls are TRBV28 and TRBJ2-4, with a weak D call TRBD2 (6 bases). The CDR3 sequence is 19 residues long. V lost 4 bases, J lost 0 bases, and 22 bases lay in between. Germline CDR1 is MDHEN and CDR2 is SYDVKM. Complete variable domain (other parts from reference TRBV28 and TRBJ2-4): DVKVTQSSRYLVKRTGEKVFLECVQDMDHENMFWYRQDPGLGLRLIYFSYDVKMKEKGDIPEGYSVSREKKERFSLILESASTNQTSMYLCASSSLSRDFFGAKNIQYFGAGTRLSVL.

This clone has a single count. The chain uses TRBV25-1 and TRBJ1-3, with TRBD1 matching 11 bases. V shed 6 bases and J 3 bases; nucleotides not matched to a gene: 10. This CDR3 is 17 amino acids long. CDR1 is MGHDK and CDR2 is SYGVNS in the germline V gene. CDR3 sequence reads: CASSVPPGQGDGNTIYF. The CDR3 DNA is TGTGCCAGCAGCGTTCCCCCGGGACAGGGGGATGGAAACACCATATATTTT.

CDR3 in amino acids: CASSHPGTGYNQPQHF. DNA for the CDR3: TGCGCCAGCAGTCACCCCGGGACAGGGTACAATCAGCCCCAGCATTTT. This sequence joins TRBV10-2 and TRBJ1-5; TRBD1 matches at 9 bases. Trimming took 5 bases from V and 3 from J; bases not matched to a gene: 8. This CDR3 has 16 residues. Germline V gives CDR1 WSHSY, CDR2 SAAADI.

The rearrangement joins TRBV19 to TRBJ2-7, with 11 bases matching TRBD1. The V gene end was trimmed by 4 bases and the J gene end by 2 bases; junction bases not matched to a gene: 7. Germline V gene sequence: CDR1 LNHDA, CDR2 SQIVND (reference sequence). The CDR3 extends over 16 amino acids. The CDR3 sequence: CASSTTDRGLPYEQYF. The CDR3 DNA is TGTGCCAGTAGTACCACGGACAGGGGGCTCCCCTACGAGCAGTACTTC.

The chain carries TRBV30 and TRBJ2-1, with 9 bases that match TRBD2. CDR3 length: 16 residues. Losses at the gene ends were 2 bases for V and 6 bases for J; bases not matched to a gene: 11. CDR1 and CDR2 from the germline V gene are GTSNPN and SVGIG (reference sequence). The CDR3 reads CAWSQDFSGGLNEQFF. In DNA, the CDR3 is TGTGCCTGGAGTCAGGATTTTAGCGGGGGCCTCAATGAGCAGTTCTTC.

The chain couples TRBV6-6 to TRBJ2-1; 11 bases map to TRBD2. CDR3 length equals 16 residues. Germline V gives CDR1 MNHNY, CDR2 SVGAGI (reference sequence). With V trimmed by 8 bases and J by 0 bases, 6 bases remained unmatched. CDR3 sequence: CASSTSGGPSYNEQFF. CDR3 DNA sequence: TGTGCCAGCTCAACTAGCGGGGGTCCCTCCTACAATGAGCAGTTCTTC.

The V and J genes are TRBV5-1 and TRBJ2-3; 9 positions agree with TRBD2. Trimming removed 4 bases from V and 4 bases from J; junction bases left unmatched: 16. This CDR3 is built from 18 residues. Germline CDR1 is SGHRS and CDR2 is YFSETQ. The DNA of the CDR3 is TGCGCCAGCAGCGAGTCAGCGGGAGGTTTCTATGCGTCAGATACGCAGTATTTT. Its translation is CASSESAGGFYASDTQYF.

The CDR3 sequence: CASSRGSGANVLTF. DNA for the CDR3: TGTGCCAGCAGCAGGGGGTCTGGGGCCAACGTCCTGACTTTC. This chain connects TRBV7-2 to TRBJ2-6; TRBD1 might be the D (6 bases). Germline-derived CDR1 and CDR2 are SGHTA and FQGNSA. V was shortened by 5 bases and J by 1 base, with 6 bases between the two germline ends. This CDR3 is 14 amino acids long.

The chain carries TRBV28 and TRBJ1-5, with D maybe TRBD1 (5 bases). Trimming stripped 2 bases from V and 2 bases from J, with 13 bases between. This CDR3 region has 16 residues. The V gene's germline CDR1 is MDHEN and CDR2 SYDVKM. The CDR3 sequence: CASSLMGVWGNQPQHF. The DNA of the CDR3 is TGTGCCAGCAGTTTAATGGGGGTATGGGGCAATCAGCCCCAGCATTTT.